Shown below are 19 T cell receptor beta chains from a single sample sequenced in a study of identical twins. Each CDR3 protein is one row after TCRdb ran MiXCR on the 5' RACE reads. This sample has about 470,000 distinct CDR3 sequences, with roughly 26% found just once. Separately, the same data were catalogued under a study of T cells expressing NK-cell markers.

Sequenced sample: CD4+ T cells sorted from blood. These receptors were collected from a woman in her late teens or twenties in good health.

This clonotype was found many times. The chain carries TRBV5-1 and TRBJ1-1; D is possibly TRBD1 (5 bases). The germline CDR1 and CDR2 sequences are SGHRS and YFSETQ. The CDR3 spans 14 residues. With 4 bases removed from V and 5 bases from J, the gap between germline ends came to 15 bases. CDR3 amino acids: CASSLGTTRTEAFF. The CDR3 DNA reads as TGCGCCAGCAGCCTCGGGACTACGCGAACTGAAGCTTTCTTT. Drawing the rest from reference TRBV5-1 and TRBJ1-1, the complete variable domain is KAGVTQTPRYLIKTRGQQVTLSCSPISGHRSVSWYQQTPGQGLQFLFEYFSETQRNKGNFPGRFSGRQFSNSRSEMNVSTLELGDSALYLCASSLGTTRTEAFFGQGTRLTVV.

The V and J genes are TRBV20-1 and TRBJ2-1; 8 bases agree with TRBD2. There are 13 residues in the CDR3. Germline CDR1 reads DFQATT; CDR2 reads SNEGSKA (reference sequence). Losses at the gene ends were 5 bases for V and 8 bases for J; bases not matched to a gene: 8. Written as DNA, the CDR3 is TGCAGTGCTCAGCGGGAGAGGGTCGATGAGCAGTTCTTC. As protein: CSAQRERVDEQFF.

The chain couples TRBV5-1 to TRBJ2-7, with D possibly being TRBD1 or TRBD2 (5 bases each). Between the trimmed V and J ends, which lost 0 bases and 3 bases, there was a span of 10 bases. The germline V gene has CDR1 SGHRS and CDR2 YFSETQ. This CDR3 has 14 amino acids. The CDR3 reads CASSLGGDLYEQYF. The CDR3 bases are TGCGCCAGCAGCTTGGGAGGGGACCTCTACGAGCAGTACTTC.

The CDR3 coding sequence is TGCAGTGCCAACCCGGACAGCTCATATGGCTACACCTTC. This sequence encodes CSANPDSSYGYTF. The V call is TRBV20-1, the J call TRBJ1-2, with D possibly TRBD1 on 6 matching bases. The CDR3 is made up of 13 amino acids. Germline loops: CDR1 DFQATT, CDR2 SNEGSKA (reference sequence). V lost 6 bases and J lost 5, with 16 bases in between.

This clonotype was detected only a few times. This chain joins TRBV11-3 and TRBJ2-1, with TRBD2 matching over 7 bases. The V gene end was trimmed by 4 bases and the J gene end by 14 bases; junction bases not matched to a gene: 8. CDR1 and CDR2 from the germline V gene are SGHNT and YENEEA. The CDR3 runs to 12 residues. CDR3 in amino acids: CASSSWGGREFF. DNA of the CDR3: TGTGCCAGCAGCTCATGGGGGGGTAGGGAGTTCTTC.

This clonotype appeared a few times. The chain combines TRBV5-1 with TRBJ2-1, with 13 bases matching TRBD2. V shed 3 bases and J 7 bases; nucleotides not matched to a gene: 22. The CDR3 totals 21 residues. Germline-derived CDR1 and CDR2 are SGHRS and YFSETQ. The CDR3 reads CASSSHTSGRGIRNFPNEQFF. In nucleotides, the CDR3 is TGCGCCAGCAGCTCCCACACTAGCGGGAGGGGAATTAGGAACTTCCCGAATGAGCAGTTCTTC.

This clonotype has more than one count but fewer than ten. The chain links TRBV3-1 to TRBJ2-7; a weak D match, TRBD2 (6 bases). Germline values: CDR1 LGHDT, CDR2 YNNKEL (reference sequence). This CDR3 spans 18 amino acids. Trimming removed 6 bases at V and 3 bases at J, with 27 bases between. CDR3 sequence (DNA): TGTGCCAGCAGTTCCGTCCGAGGGGCGGAGGGAGACCACTACGAGCAGTACTTC. It translates to CASSSVRGAEGDHYEQYF.

This clonotype was counted ten times or more. The chain carries TRBV5-1 and TRBJ1-5; D is perhaps TRBD1 (5 bases). The CDR3 runs to 14 residues. The germline V gene encodes CDR1 SGHRS and CDR2 YFSETQ. V shed 0 bases and J shed 4 bases, with 8 bases lying between them. CDR3 sequence reads: CASSLGQPNQPQHF. CDR3 nucleotide sequence: TGCGCCAGCAGCTTGGGACAGCCGAATCAGCCCCAGCATTTT.

The chain uses TRBV5-5 and TRBJ2-2, with 8 bases lining up with TRBD2. The CDR3 has 16 amino acids. Trimming at V came to 4 bases and at J to 2 bases, leaving 7 bases not matched to a gene. Germline CDR1 SGHKS, CDR2 YYEKEE (reference sequence). CDR3 DNA sequence: TGTGCCAGCAGCCGGGAGGGTGTTCTTAACACCGGGGAGCTGTTTTTT. Translated: CASSREGVLNTGELFF.

The chain combines TRBV5-1 with TRBJ1-6, with D possibly TRBD1 on 5 matching bases. Trimming shortened V by 0 bases and J by 10 bases, and 17 bases separated the two germline ends. Germline lookup yields CDR1 SGHRS and CDR2 YFSETQ. The CDR3 covers 16 residues. DNA for the CDR3: TGCGCCAGCAGCTTGGCCATGTCGGGTAGGGGCTCACCCCTCCACTTT. This gives the protein CASSLAMSGRGSPLHF.

V and J are TRBV5-1 and TRBJ1-2, with TRBD1 identical over 11 bases. The CDR3 is 14 amino acids. After removal of 3 bases from V and 7 bases from J, the junction contained 5 bases not matched to a gene. Germline V gives CDR1 SGHRS, CDR2 YFSETQ. The CDR3 loop reads CASSSGQGAIGYTF. In nucleotides, the CDR3 is TGCGCCAGCAGCTCTGGACAGGGGGCTATTGGCTACACCTTC.

The chain links TRBV7-9 to TRBJ2-7; D remains unclear. V was trimmed by 1 base and J by 3 bases, leaving 10 bases between them. CDR1 and CDR2 from the germline V gene are SEHNR and FQNEAQ (reference sequence). The CDR3 contains 14 residues. The CDR3 DNA reads as TGTGCCAGCAGCTTAGGGACCTTAAACTACGAGCAGTACTTC. Translation: CASSLGTLNYEQYF.

This clonotype showed up just a few times. V usage is TRBV6-2 or TRBV6-3 and J usage is TRBJ2-1; 11 bases match TRBD2. The CDR3 spans 16 residues. Germline V gene lookup returns CDR1 MNHEY and CDR2 SVGEGT. J was trimmed by 5 bases and V by 7 bases; bases with no gene match: 10. DNA for the CDR3: TGTGCCAGCACGTTAGCGGGAGGGGCCGTGCACAATGAGCAGTTCTTC. As protein: CASTLAGGAVHNEQFF.

This clonotype was picked up a small number of times. V usage is TRBV12-5 and J usage is TRBJ2-7, with D possibly TRBD1 on 5 matching bases. The CDR3 runs 13 residues. Germline CDR1 is LGHNT and CDR2 is FRNRAP. The germline V and J ends were trimmed by 1 base and 3 bases, with 7 bases remaining between them. The DNA for the CDR3 is TGTGCTAGTGGTTTGGGACAGAACTACGAGCAGTACTTC. Translated: CASGLGQNYEQYF.

This clonotype was observed a few times. The J gene is TRBJ1-1, the V gene TRBV29-1; TRBD1 is a possible D gene (5 bases). The germline V and J ends were trimmed by 7 bases and 10 bases, with 19 bases remaining between them. This CDR3 is built from 12 residues. Germline V lookup: CDR1 SQVTM, CDR2 ANQGSEA. The CDR3 DNA reads TGCAGCGGCCGGGAGCTCTCAAGGGGAGCTTTCTTT. This codes for CSGRELSRGAFF. Supplemented by reference TRBV29-1 and TRBJ1-1, the full variable domain reads SAVISQKPSRDICQRGTSLTIQCQVDSQVTMMFWYRQQPGQSLTLIATANQGSEATYESGFVIDKFPISRPNLTFSTLTVSNMSPEDSSIYLCSGRELSRGAFFGQGTRLTVV.

The chain joins TRBV6-2 or TRBV6-3 to TRBJ2-3, with 7 bases lining up with TRBD1. The length of the CDR3 is 16 residues. The germline V gene encodes CDR1 MNHEY and CDR2 SVGEGT. The trim removed 6 bases at V and 3 bases at J, leaving 12 bases unmatched. CDR3 region: CASRAIWDSGTDTQYF. In nucleotides, the CDR3 is TGTGCCAGCAGGGCGATTTGGGACAGTGGGACAGATACGCAGTATTTT.

The V and J genes are TRBV6-5 and TRBJ1-3; D uncertain. V shed 8 bases and J shed 0 bases, with 20 bases lying between them. The CDR3 contains 17 residues. Germline V gene data show CDR1 as MNHEY and CDR2 as SVGAGI. Written as DNA, the CDR3 is TGTGCCAGCTCTTACGGCGGGCCAGTTCGCTCTGGAAACACCATATATTTT. Translated, it gives CASSYGGPVRSGNTIYF.

The rearrangement uses TRBV30 and TRBJ1-1; D not resolved. The length of the CDR3 is 13 residues. Germline lookup yields CDR1 GTSNPN and CDR2 SVGIG (reference sequence). Trimming left V 0 bases short and J 11 bases short, with 16 bases between. CDR3 sequence reads: CAWSVGFSARAFF. CDR3 in DNA: TGTGCCTGGAGTGTCGGTTTTTCGGCTCGGGCTTTCTTT.

This chain uses TRBV20-1 with TRBJ2-1; the match to TRBD2 covers 10 bases. The germline V gene has CDR1 DFQATT and CDR2 SNEGSKA (reference sequence). CDR3 length: 14 residues. V dropped 2 bases and J dropped 4; count of bases not matched to a gene: 2. The CDR3 coding sequence is TGCAGTGCTAGAATACTAGCGGGGTACAATGAGCAGTTCTTC. This codes for CSARILAGYNEQFF.